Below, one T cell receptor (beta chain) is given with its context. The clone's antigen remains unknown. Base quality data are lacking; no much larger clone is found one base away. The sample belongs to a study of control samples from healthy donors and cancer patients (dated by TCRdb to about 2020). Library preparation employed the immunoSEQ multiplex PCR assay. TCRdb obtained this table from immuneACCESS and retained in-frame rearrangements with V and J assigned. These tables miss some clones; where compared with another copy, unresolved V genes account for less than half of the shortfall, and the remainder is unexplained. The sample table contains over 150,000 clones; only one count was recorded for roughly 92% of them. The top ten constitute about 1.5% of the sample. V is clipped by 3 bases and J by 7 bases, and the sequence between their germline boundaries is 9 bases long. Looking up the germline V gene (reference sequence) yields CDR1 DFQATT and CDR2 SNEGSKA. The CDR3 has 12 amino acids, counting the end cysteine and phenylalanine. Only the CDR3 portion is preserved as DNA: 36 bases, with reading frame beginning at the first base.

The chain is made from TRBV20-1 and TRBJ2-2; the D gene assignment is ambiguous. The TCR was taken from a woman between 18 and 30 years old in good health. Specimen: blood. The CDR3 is CSASLGIGELFF. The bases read TGCAGTGCTAGTCTGGGAATCGGGGAGCTGTTTTTT.